This TCR beta chain stems from a study of response to subunit inactivated influenza vaccine. Study outcomes and limitations: It was suggested by the authors that few new T cells are recruited by each seasonal influenza vaccination.

Concerning this clonotype itself: The antigen is undetermined.

TCRdb fed the RT-PCR reads into MiXCR, producing one record per CDR3 protein. The sample has hundreds of thousands of distinct CDR3 sequences, 15% to 20% seen once. The J segment lost 8 bases and the V segment lost 6 bases, leaving 9 bases of the junction unmatched. Per the germline V gene, CDR1 is DFQATT and CDR2 is SNEGSKA (reference sequence). This CDR3 has 13 residues. The source of this sequence is a man between 50 and 75 years old who received an inactivated influenza vaccine. J is TRBJ1-2 and V is TRBV20-1; TRBD1 matches at 10 bases. The sample was CD4+ T cells sorted from PBMCs, taken around 25 months after vaccination. The CDR3 region is CSAQRDRGLGYTF. The CDR3 region has the DNA TGCAGTGCGCAAAGGGACAGGGGTTTAGGCTACACCTTC.